Below, one TCR beta chain is given with its context. The antigen is unknown. TCRdb reprocessed the 5' RACE reads via MiXCR and lists one record per CDR3 protein. The sample lists some 900,000 distinct CDR3 sequences; 10% to 15% were seen once. The sample is drawn from a study of identical twins. Germline V gene lookup returns CDR1 DFQATT and CDR2 SNEGSKA (reference sequence). V was pared by 0 bases and J by 0 bases, with 9 bases of the junction left unmatched. The CDR3 is made up of 17 amino acids. Study-wide points: Twins shared out-of-frame alpha sequences with excess low generation probability. Carriage of fewer insertions was seen in abundant cord blood beta clonotypes, whereas memory repertoires showed none.

The same data also went into a second study, on yellow fever vaccine responses in identical twins. From that paper: Vaccine-induced T cell responses in twins were reportedly observed to appear partly convergent, partly personalized.

The chain carries TRBV20-1 and TRBJ2-3; 7 positions match TRBD2. The receptor's source is a woman under 30 in good health. The sequenced sample consisted of PBMCs. DNA of the CDR3: TGCAGTGCTAGAGATGCAAGACTAGCTGCTAGCACAGATACGCAGTATTTT. This gives the protein CSARDARLAASTDTQYF.